This record looks at one TCR beta chain sequence and its context. What it binds is unknown. A deep-level run was used for the assay. TCRdb keeps only in-frame clones here, not all; method: immunoSEQ multiplex PCR. The sample has roughly 1.5 million clones; nearly 99% are singletons. Negatively enriched CD4+ T cells were divided by CD45RA into naive and memory. This entry is derived from a study of shared clonotypes between healthy human individuals. Overall study findings and caveats: In general, naive subsets displayed greater estimated richness than memory subsets did. Sorted-subset sequencing, rarefaction showed, was incomplete despite large depth.

V shed 4 bases, J shed 4 bases, and the junction held 17 bases outside the gene matches. Germline CDR1 and CDR2: SGHAT and FQNNGV. The CDR3 is 18 amino acids. This receptor was obtained from a man aged 30-40 years in good health. Specimen: naive CD4+ T cells sorted from blood. Documented subset: CD45RA+ positively selected. The chain has TRBV11-2 and TRBJ2-7; 9 bases map to TRBD2. CDR3 coding DNA: TGTGCCAGCAGCTCCAGGGCATTCATTAGCGGGAGTGGTTACGAGCAGTACTTC. Encoded protein: CASSSRAFISGSGYEQYF.